The 28 T cell receptor beta chains below were found in one sample sequenced in a study of blood T cell repertoires in COVID-19. Clones were sequenced by immunoSEQ multiplex PCR, and TCRdb holds only the in-frame ones, with some missing. Here the sample spans about 280,000 clones, around 85% being singletons. The source material was PBMCs or T cells enriched from blood (not recorded which). The receptors were gathered from a woman in her 50s who had recovered from COVID-19.

This clone turned up a few times. CDR3 nucleotides: TGTGCCACCGACCGGACAGGTTACGTCTCCAATCAGCCCCAGCATTTT. This codes for CATDRTGYVSNQPQHF. This chain links TRBV28 with TRBJ1-5; 7 positions agree with TRBD1. This CDR3 comprises 16 residues. J was trimmed by 3 bases and V by 10 bases; bases with no gene match: 15. Per germline, CDR1 MDHEN and CDR2 SYDVKM. The full variable domain, its missing parts supplied by reference TRBV28 and TRBJ1-5, is DVKVTQSSRYLVKRTGEKVFLECVQDMDHENMFWYRQDPGLGLRLIYFSYDVKMKEKGDIPEGYSVSREKKERFSLILESASTNQTSMYLCATDRTGYVSNQPQHFGDGTRLSIL.

This clone was seen more than once but under ten times. The chain joins TRBV6-5 to TRBJ1-2; tentatively, D is TRBD1 (6 bases). This CDR3 is 16 amino acids long. V gave up 0 bases and J gave up 1 base, with 12 bases separating them. Germline loops: CDR1 MNHEY, CDR2 SVGAGI. The CDR3 region has the DNA TGTGCCAGCAGTTACTCGCAGGGGCGCGGTAACTATGGCTACACCTTC. Translated, it gives CASSYSQGRGNYGYTF.

The chain combines TRBV6-1 with TRBJ2-5; 7 nucleotides line up with TRBD1. The CDR3 extends over 14 amino acids. The V gene end was trimmed by 1 base and the J gene end by 2 bases; junction bases not matched to a gene: 1. The germline gives CDR1 MNHNS, CDR2 SASEGT. The CDR3 loop is CASSEGTGQETQYF. DNA of the CDR3: TGTGCCAGCAGTGAAGGGACAGGTCAAGAGACCCAGTACTTC.

The J gene is TRBJ1-1, the V gene TRBV27; D is uncertain. Trimming left V 1 base short and J 0 bases short, with 9 bases between. CDR1 and CDR2 (germline): MNHEY, SMNVEV (reference sequence). The CDR3 sequence is 15 residues long. The CDR3 sequence is CASSLLGSMNTEAFF. CDR3 bases: TGTGCCAGCAGTTTATTGGGCAGTATGAACACTGAAGCTTTCTTT.

J is TRBJ2-2 and V is TRBV6-5; 8 bases agree with TRBD2. There are 16 residues in the CDR3. Germline V gives CDR1 MNHEY, CDR2 SVGAGI. The V segment lost 2 bases and the J segment 0 bases; nucleotides outside the gene matches: 2. CDR3 nucleotides: TGTGCCAGCAGTTACGTAGCGGGGACGAACACCGGGGAGCTGTTTTTT. Translating gives CASSYVAGTNTGELFF.

This clone was observed once. This sequence joins TRBV25-1 and TRBJ1-1; D perhaps matches TRBD1 (6 bases). This CDR3 contains 14 residues. The V gene's germline CDR1 is MGHDK and CDR2 SYGVNS. The V end was cut by 6 bases, the J end by 1 base, with 12 bases between. The CDR3 DNA sequence: TGTGCCAGCAGACCGACAGGTGAGAACACTGAAGCTTTCTTT. It is translated as CASRPTGENTEAFF.

The chain joins TRBV7-5 to TRBJ1-5; TRBD1, as called in the table, went unchecked against the DNA. TRBV7-5 is a pseudogene locus. The CDR3 has 14 amino acids. The CDR3 sequence is CVRSLSQNNQPQHF. The CDR3 bases are TGTGTCAGAAGCTTATCGCAGAACAATCAGCCCCAGCATTTT.

This clone was recorded only once. The chain is built from TRBV5-8 and TRBJ2-5; possible D gene TRBD2, 6 bases. The ends were cut back, 4 bases at V and 4 bases at J, with 17 bases in the middle. This CDR3 has 15 amino acids. From germline, CDR1 is SGHTS and CDR2 YDEGEE. The CDR3 reads CASSPRRGRRETQYF. CDR3 nucleotides: TGTGCCAGCAGCCCACGGCGGGGCCGGAGAGAGACCCAGTACTTC.

The chain is built from TRBV28 and TRBJ1-3, with D possibly being TRBD1 (6 bases). Trimming pared 5 bases from V and 4 bases from J, leaving 15 bases between. The germline CDR1 and CDR2 sequences are MDHEN and SYDVKM. This CDR3 is built from 15 residues. The CDR3 nucleotides are TGTGCCAGCAGTCCCGGGGGGCCACCCGGAAACACCATATATTTT. Its translation is CASSPGGPPGNTIYF.

The table lists this clone with a count of one. The chain combines TRBV5-1 with TRBJ1-1; D ambiguous. The CDR3 totals 15 residues. Germline V CDR1 and CDR2: SGHRS, YFSETQ. Trimming removed 0 bases from V and 1 base from J, with 10 bases in between. As DNA, the CDR3 is TGCGCCAGCAGCTTGGGCCCCGGGGAGAACACTGAAGCTTTCTTT. It is translated as CASSLGPGENTEAFF.

This chain joins TRBV4-1 and TRBJ1-1; 7 bases line up with TRBD1. The length of the CDR3 is 15 residues. With 4 bases clipped from V and 0 bases from J, the junction kept 5 bases outside the gene matches. The V gene's germline CDR1 is MGHRA and CDR2 YSYEKL. CDR3 region: CASSRDRVVNTEAFF. For the CDR3, the DNA is TGCGCCAGCAGCCGAGACAGGGTCGTGAACACTGAAGCTTTCTTT.

The chain combines TRBV6-5 with TRBJ1-4; unclear D gene. Germline V gene data show CDR1 as MNHEY and CDR2 as SVGAGI. The CDR3 sequence is 15 residues long. The V end lost 6 bases, the J end lost 0 bases, and 11 bases lay between the germline ends. The CDR3 sequence: CASRREGATNEKLFF. The CDR3 DNA reads TGTGCCAGCAGACGTGAGGGTGCAACTAATGAAAAACTGTTTTTT.

The chain employs TRBV19 and TRBJ2-7; D possibly corresponds to TRBD1 (6 bases). V shed 4 bases and J shed 2 bases, with 15 bases lying between them. Germline-derived CDR1 and CDR2 are LNHDA and SQIVND (reference sequence). The CDR3 contains 15 residues. CDR3 DNA sequence: TGTGCCAGTAGTAAATCTCGGGACACACCCTACGAGCAGTACTTC. Translating it yields CASSKSRDTPYEQYF.

V gene TRBV5-4 combines with J gene TRBJ2-5; 16 positions match TRBD2. This CDR3 region has 17 residues. J lost 8 bases, V lost 4 bases, and 11 bases had no gene match. Per germline, CDR1 SGHNT and CDR2 YYREEE (reference sequence). CDR3 sequence: CASSPNRGTSGRVTQYF. The CDR3 nucleotides read TGTGCCAGCAGCCCGAACCGCGGGACTAGCGGGAGGGTTACCCAGTACTTC.

The chain has TRBV4-1 and TRBJ1-1, with D unresolved. Germline CDR1 MGHRA, CDR2 YSYEKL. CDR3 length: 13 amino acids. The V and J ends lost 1 base and 12 bases respectively, with 15 bases between them. CDR3 loop: CASSQAITAFSFF. The CDR3, as DNA: TGCGCCAGCAGCCAAGCCATTACAGCTTTTTCTTTCTTT.

The DNA of the CDR3 is TGTGCCAGCAGCTTAGTTTTCCGGACTAGCGACGAGACCCAGTACTTC. Protein product: CASSLVFRTSDETQYF. The chain carries TRBV7-2 and TRBJ2-5; the match to TRBD2 covers 9 bases. V shed 1 base and J 5 bases; nucleotides not matched to a gene: 8. The CDR3 is made up of 16 amino acids. The germline gives CDR1 SGHTA, CDR2 FQGNSA.

The chain combines TRBV6-5 with TRBJ1-1, with unresolved D. The CDR3 contains 14 residues. V was trimmed by 4 bases and J by 3 bases, leaving 12 bases between them. CDR1 and CDR2 from the germline V gene are MNHEY and SVGAGI. DNA of the CDR3: TGTGCCAGCAGTTCCGCGGGCAGCCACACTGAAGCTTTCTTT. It is translated as CASSSAGSHTEAFF.

This rearrangement joins TRBV3-1 (or the pseudogene TRBV3-2) to TRBJ1-4; 12 bases line up with TRBD1. Germline loops: CDR1 LGHDT, CDR2 YNNKEL (reference sequence). V lost 4 bases to trimming and J lost 7 bases; unmatched junction nucleotides: 1. The CDR3 totals 14 residues. This CDR3 is CASSLGQGAEKLFF. The CDR3 nucleotides read TGTGCCAGCAGCCTGGGACAGGGGGCTGAAAAACTGTTTTTT.

The V gene is TRBV19, the J gene TRBJ1-1, with a tentative D call TRBD1 (6 bases). Trimming removed 5 bases at V and 4 bases at J, with 14 bases between. This CDR3 spans 14 amino acids. The germline V gene has CDR1 LNHDA and CDR2 SQIVND (reference sequence). The CDR3 region has the DNA TGTGCCAGTAGTGTGGGACAAATCTTCACTGAAGCTTTCTTT. Translating gives CASSVGQIFTEAFF.

The V call is TRBV6-2 or TRBV6-3, the J call TRBJ2-7; 7 bases line up with TRBD2. CDR1 is MNHEY, CDR2 SVGEGT, per germline. V shed 6 bases, J shed 9 bases, and the junction held 14 bases outside the gene matches. The CDR3 loop spans 14 amino acids. As DNA, the CDR3 is TGTGCCAGCAGCCCCCGGGCAGCCCCGGGGGGGCAGTACTTC. This gives the protein CASSPRAAPGGQYF.

The J gene is TRBJ1-1, the V gene TRBV2; TRBD1 aligns across 8 bases. The CDR3 is 17 residues long. J lost 5 bases, V lost 2 bases, and 13 bases had no gene match. The germline gives CDR1 SNHLY, CDR2 FYNNEI. The CDR3 DNA is TGTGCCAGCAGTGAACCCACAGGGGGTGTTCGGAGAACTGAAGCTTTCTTT. Translation gives CASSEPTGGVRRTEAFF. The full variable domain, its missing parts supplied by reference TRBV2 and TRBJ1-1, is EPEVTQTPSHQVTQMGQEVILRCVPISNHLYFYWYRQILGQKVEFLVSFYNNEISEKSEIFDDQFSVERPDGSNFTLKIRSTKLEDSAMYFCASSEPTGGVRRTEAFFGQGTRLTVV.

This chain links TRBV18 with TRBJ1-3; D may be TRBD1 (6 bases). CDR1 is KGHSH, CDR2 LQKENI, per germline. The CDR3 is 16 residues long. Trimming left V 1 base short and J 0 bases short, with 10 bases between. The CDR3: CASSPLGALSGNTIYF. As DNA, the CDR3 is TGTGCCAGCTCACCACTGGGGGCCCTCTCTGGAAACACCATATATTTT. The whole variable domain, remainder taken from reference TRBV18 and TRBJ1-3, is NAGVMQNPRHLVRRRGQEARLRCSPMKGHSHVYWYRQLPEEGLKFMVYLQKENIIDESGMPKERFSAEFPKEGPSILRIQQVVRGDSAAYFCASSPLGALSGNTIYFGEGSWLTVV.

This clone was observed a handful of times. The chain has TRBV30 and TRBJ2-5; D uncertain. The CDR3 spans 11 residues. Germline V gives CDR1 GTSNPN, CDR2 SVGIG (reference sequence). V gave up 4 bases and J gave up 5 bases, with 8 bases separating them. CDR3 coding DNA: TGTGCCTGGATCGATCGGGAGACCCAGTACTTC. It codes for CAWIDRETQYF.

This chain joins TRBV19 and TRBJ1-5; TRBD1 aligns across 7 bases. The CDR3 spans 14 residues. Trimming cost V 3 bases and J 7 bases; bases outside gene matches: 6. The germline CDR1 and CDR2 sequences are LNHDA and SQIVND (reference sequence). The CDR3 protein is CASSIQQGLQPQHF. Here the CDR3 DNA reads TGTGCCAGTAGTATTCAACAGGGGTTGCAGCCCCAGCATTTT.

As regards this clone: Other DNA sequences in this sample translate to the same CDR3. This rearrangement joins TRBV7-9 to TRBJ1-2, with TRBD1 matching over 10 bases. This CDR3 is built from 14 residues. Germline-derived CDR1 and CDR2 are SEHNR and FQNEAQ (reference sequence). After removal of 3 bases from V and 2 bases from J, the junction contained 0 bases not matched to a gene. The CDR3 region is CASSLGQGNYGYTF. The CDR3 DNA reads TGTGCCAGCAGCTTGGGACAGGGGAACTATGGCTACACCTTC.

The chain combines TRBV19 with TRBJ2-2, with 8 bases lining up with TRBD1. The junction had 12 bases not matched to a gene; V was cut back by 4 bases and J by 5 bases. The length of the CDR3 is 17 residues. Germline V CDR1 and CDR2: LNHDA, SQIVND (reference sequence). The CDR3 protein is CASSTPQSTGVTGELFF. CDR3 in DNA: TGTGCCAGTAGTACTCCCCAATCGACAGGGGTGACCGGGGAGCTGTTTTTT.

V is TRBV7-3 and J is TRBJ1-6; unclear D gene. The CDR3 sequence is 14 residues long. The germline V gene encodes CDR1 SGHTA and CDR2 FQGTGA. V was trimmed by 1 base and J by 9 bases, leaving 10 bases between them. The CDR3 sequence: CASSLRGFSSPLHF. The CDR3 coding sequence is TGTGCCAGCAGCTTAAGAGGTTTCTCTTCACCCCTCCACTTT.

The chain uses TRBV6-1 and TRBJ1-6, with 8 bases identical to TRBD1. V lost 4 bases to trimming and J lost 7 bases; unmatched junction nucleotides: 9. Germline CDR1 is MNHNS and CDR2 is SASEGT. The CDR3 totals 16 residues. The CDR3, as DNA: TGTGCCAGCAGTGCAGACAGGGGAATAAGCAATTCACCCCTCCACTTT. It translates to CASSADRGISNSPLHF.